A selection of T cell receptor beta chains follows, all from one sample in a study of blood T cell repertoires in COVID-19. Libraries were prepared by immunoSEQ multiplex PCR; TCRdb keeps only in-frame clonotypes and omits some of them. The profile shows 450,000 to 500,000 clones, 88% of them singletons. Source material: PBMCs or T cells enriched from blood (not recorded which). The receptors come from a woman aged 55-75 years who had recovered from COVID-19. The CDR3 runs from the conserved cysteine through the conserved F or W. D genes are given only for firm matches. Size tells how often a clone was seen (once, few, many) or the class of an expanded clone, and some rows leave it out.

cdr3_length j_call d_call clone_size v_call cdr3_nt cdr3_aa
14 TRBJ2-5 TRBD1 NA TRBV5-1 TGCGCCAGCAGACCGACAGGGTTCCAAGAGACCCAGTACTTC CASRPTGFQETQYF
13 TRBJ1-5 NA NA TRBV24-1 TGTGCCACCAGTGCGGGGGGAAATCAGCCCCAGCATTTT CATSAGGNQPQHF
15 TRBJ2-3 NA NA TRBV2 TGTGCCAGCAGCGGTCGCGCCTCTAGCACAGATACGCAGTATTTT CASSGRASSTDTQYF
11 TRBJ1-4 NA NA TRBV12-3/TRBV12-4 TGTGCCAGCAGTTTGGAGGAAAAACTGTTTTTT CASSLEEKLFF
14 TRBJ1-2 NA NA TRBV28 TGTGCCAGCAGTTTATTCATTCTTGGCCGTGGCTACACCTTC CASSLFILGRGYTF
15 TRBJ1-2 TRBD1 NA TRBV7-2 TGTGCCAGCAGCCATTGGACAGGGACTAACTATGGCTACACCTTC CASSHWTGTNYGYTF
17 TRBJ2-3 TRBD1 NA TRBV5-1 TGCGCCAGCAGCTTGAGTTCCCCGGGACAGGGCACAGATACGCAGTATTTT CASSLSSPGQGTDTQYF
15 TRBJ2-1 TRBD2 NA TRBV5-1 TGCGCCAGCAGTTTGACTAGCGGTGCCTACAATGAGCAGTTCTTC CASSLTSGAYNEQFF
13 TRBJ1-6 NA NA TRBV24-1 TGTGCCACCAGTCGGGGAGAGGGTTCACCCCTCCACTTT CATSRGEGSPLHF
13 TRBJ1-1 NA NA TRBV6-6 TGTGCCAGCAGTGCCCCAGAGAACACTGAAGCTTTCTTT CASSAPENTEAFF
15 TRBJ2-3 NA NA TRBV6-5 TGTGCCACCTACCCACTTGGGCAGGGTAGGGATACGCAGTATTTT CATYPLGQGRDTQYF
15 TRBJ2-7 TRBD2 NA TRBV11-2 TGTGCCAGCAGCTCTAGCGGGACGACTCAATACGAGCAGTACTTC CASSSSGTTQYEQYF
15 TRBJ2-1 NA NA TRBV4-1 TGCGCCAGCAGCCAAATCTGGGGGCCAGACAATGAGCAGTTCTTC CASSQIWGPDNEQFF
14 TRBJ1-6 NA once TRBV19 TGTGCCAGTAGTATCGACGGGAGCGGTTCACCCCTCCACTTT CASSIDGSGSPLHF
16 TRBJ1-2 NA NA TRBV4-1 TGCGCCAGCAGCCAAGACAGGCAGAGTTTTAACTATGGCTACACCTTC CASSQDRQSFNYGYTF
14 TRBJ1-2 NA few TRBV2 TGTGCCAGCAGTGAGTGGCCAAGGGGCTATGGCTACACCTTC CASSEWPRGYGYTF